This T cell receptor beta chain was sequenced during a study of shared clonotypes between healthy human individuals. Only CD45RO-negative cells positively selected for CCR7 counted as naive CD8 cells, so terminally differentiated effector memory CD45RA+ cells were excluded. Clones were read by immunoSEQ multiplex PCR, and TCRdb kept only the in-frame ones, dropping some. The sample contains around 600,000 clones, 85% to 95% of which appear only once. This CDR3 comprises 14 residues. V lost 1 base and J lost 5; bases outside the gene matches: 4. Per the germline V gene, CDR1 is SEHNR and CDR2 is FQNEAQ (reference sequence).

Sequences were obtained from naive CD8+ T cells sorted from blood. The V gene is TRBV7-9, the J gene TRBJ2-7; 8 bases match TRBD1. This TCR was sampled from a woman aged 30 to 39 in good health. This chain's CDR3 is CASSLVTGGNEQYF. The CDR3 DNA sequence: TGTGCCAGCAGCTTAGTAACAGGGGGAAACGAGCAGTACTTC.